This T cell receptor beta chain was identified during a study of blood T cells in healthy people across ages. Points from the study as a whole: Getting older went along with TCR beta diversity per million T cells dropping roughly linearly.

The second PCR ran about 6 to 12 cycles with a sample-barcoded 5' primer and J-beta primers. Each of the cDNA molecules was tagged by a template-switch adaptor with 12 random nucleotides. A single record per CDR3 protein comes from TCRdb applying MiXCR to the 5' RACE reads. The sample lists 540,000 or so distinct CDR3 sequences, roughly 48% occurring once. A note on this clonotype: Antigen specificity is unknown.

Per germline, CDR1 DFQATT and CDR2 SNEGSKA (reference sequence). The CDR3 spans 12 residues. V lost 2 bases to trimming and J lost 5 bases, with 9 bases between them. Isolation yielded PBMCs, at least 7 million per sample, in every case. The source material was blood. The receptor comes from a man at least 80 years old in good health. This chain links TRBV20-1 with TRBJ2-5, with D possibly being TRBD2 (6 bases). This CDR3 is CSARYGRETQYF. CDR3 DNA sequence: TGCAGTGCTAGATATGGGAGGGAGACCCAGTACTTC.